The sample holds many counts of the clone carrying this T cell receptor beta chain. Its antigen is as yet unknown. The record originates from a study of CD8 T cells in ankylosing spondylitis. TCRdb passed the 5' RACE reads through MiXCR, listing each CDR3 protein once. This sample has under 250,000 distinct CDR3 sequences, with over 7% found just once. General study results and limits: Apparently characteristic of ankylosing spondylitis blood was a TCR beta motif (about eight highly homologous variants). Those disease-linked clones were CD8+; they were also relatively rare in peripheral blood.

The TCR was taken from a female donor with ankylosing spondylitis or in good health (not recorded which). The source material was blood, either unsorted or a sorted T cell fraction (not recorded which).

In DNA form, the CDR3 reads TGCGCCAGCAGCCAAACTAGCGGGAGGGCCGTGGATACGCAGTATTTT. As protein: CASSQTSGRAVDTQYF. The rearrangement uses TRBV4-3 and TRBJ2-3; 13 bases line up with TRBD2. CDR1 and CDR2 (germline): LGHNA, YSLEER. Losses at the gene ends were 2 bases for V and 6 bases for J; bases not matched to a gene: 5. The CDR3 is 16 amino acids.